These 17 T cell receptor beta chains came from one sample sequenced in a study of CD8+CD57+ T cells in acquired aplastic anemia. The template used for profiling TCR beta VDJ and CDR3 was genomic DNA. TCRdb re-analysed the reads in MiXCR, keeping a single row per CDR3 protein. Of more than 150,000 distinct CDR3 sequences listed, under 70% are singletons. The material sequenced was sorted CD4+, CD8+, or CD8+CD57+ T cells (not recorded which) from PBMCs. The receptors were sampled from a human donor with severe aplastic anemia or a healthy control (not recorded which).

This clonotype was counted many times. The J gene is TRBJ2-3, the V gene TRBV10-3; D gene ambiguous. Trimming took 2 bases from V and 4 from J, leaving 7 bases between them. The germline gives CDR1 ENHRY, CDR2 SYGVKD. The CDR3 covers 13 residues. Here the CDR3 DNA reads TGTGCCATCAGTGAGACGCCCTCAGATACGCAGTATTTT. It yields the protein CAISETPSDTQYF.

The chain is built from TRBV5-6 and TRBJ2-3; perhaps TRBD2 as D (6 bases). Looked up from germline, CDR1 is SGHDT and CDR2 is YYEEEE. This CDR3 comprises 14 residues. V was shortened by 0 bases and J by 6 bases, with 11 bases between the two germline ends. CDR3 nucleotides: TGTGCCAGCAGCTTGGGGGGAGGTTTGGATACGCAGTATTTT. Translated, it gives CASSLGGGLDTQYF.

The V and J genes are TRBV7-2 and TRBJ1-1, with 7 bases that match TRBD1. The CDR3 runs to 12 residues. The germline CDR1 and CDR2 sequences are SGHTA and FQGNSA. With 2 bases clipped from V and 10 bases from J, the junction kept 4 bases outside the gene matches. The CDR3 reads CASSLRQGAAFF. In nucleotides, the CDR3 is TGTGCCAGCAGCTTAAGACAGGGCGCAGCTTTCTTT.

V is TRBV30 and J is TRBJ1-6, with TRBD1 matching 10 bases. This CDR3 spans 16 amino acids. CDR1 is GTSNPN and CDR2 is SVGIG in the germline V gene (reference sequence). Trimming cost V 0 bases and J 7 bases; bases outside gene matches: 6. In nucleotides, the CDR3 is TGTGCCTGGAGTGTAGAGGCGGGACAGGGGAATTCACCCCTCCACTTT. Translating it yields CAWSVEAGQGNSPLHF.

The chain carries TRBV5-5 and TRBJ2-7; TRBD1 or TRBD2 may be the D gene (7 bases each). This CDR3 is built from 17 residues. Looked up from germline, CDR1 is SGHKS and CDR2 is YYEKEE (reference sequence). V was cut by 0 bases and J by 0 bases, with 16 bases left in between. CDR3 sequence: CASSLARGGGSSYEQYF. CDR3 nucleotides: TGTGCCAGCAGCTTGGCCAGGGGGGGCGGGAGCTCCTACGAGCAGTACTTC. Variable domain in full (rest from reference TRBV5-5 and TRBJ2-7): DAGVTQSPTHLIKTRGQQVTLRCSPISGHKSVSWYQQVLGQGPQFIFQYYEKEERGRGNFPDRFSARQFPNYSSELNVNALLLGDSALYLCASSLARGGGSSYEQYFGPGTRLTVT.

V and J are TRBV19 and TRBJ1-1; 9 bases fit TRBD1. The CDR3 has 16 residues. V was clipped by 7 bases and J by 7 bases; unmatched bases: 16. Germline-derived CDR1 and CDR2 are LNHDA and SQIVND (reference sequence). The CDR3 loop reads CASMSRTGVGTIEAFF. In nucleotides, the CDR3 is TGTGCCAGTATGTCGAGGACAGGGGTCGGGACAATTGAAGCTTTCTTT.

V and J are TRBV7-9 and TRBJ2-7; no clear D gene. The V gene's germline CDR1 is SEHNR and CDR2 FQNEAQ (reference sequence). This CDR3 comprises 11 residues. V lost 5 bases, J lost 4 bases, and 6 bases lay in between. This CDR3 reads CASSIHYEQYF. CDR3 nucleotide sequence: TGTGCCAGCAGCATACATTACGAGCAGTACTTC.

CDR3 DNA sequence: TGCAGCGTTGCCAGGGGTGGCACAGATACGCAGTATTTT. As protein: CSVARGGTDTQYF. The rearrangement joins TRBV29-1 to TRBJ2-3; D might be TRBD1 (6 bases). V was cut by 4 bases and J by 1 base, with 9 bases left in between. The CDR3 spans 13 residues. Germline V lookup: CDR1 SQVTM, CDR2 ANQGSEA.

The V gene is TRBV12-3 or TRBV12-4, the J gene TRBJ2-7; no reliable D call. V was cut by 8 bases and J by 6 bases, with 14 bases left in between. The CDR3 runs 12 residues. For the CDR3, the DNA is TGTGCCAGCTGCCTCGGTTTCGGCGAGCAGTACTTC. Protein: CASCLGFGEQYF.

The chain joins TRBV12-3 or TRBV12-4 to TRBJ2-7, with 15 bases that match TRBD2. The CDR3 has 18 residues. V trimming: 3 bases; J trimming: 1 base; junction bases outside the gene matches: 7. The CDR3: CASSLKGLAGGGSYEQYF. CDR3 nucleotide sequence: TGTGCCAGCAGTTTGAAGGGACTAGCGGGAGGAGGTTCCTACGAGCAGTACTTC.

The chain couples TRBV7-2 to TRBJ2-1; possible D gene TRBD2, 7 bases. The V gene lost 0 bases and the J gene lost 6 bases, with 15 bases spanning the gap. Germline CDR1 and CDR2: SGHTA and FQGNSA. The CDR3 is 16 residues long. In DNA, the CDR3 is TGTGCCAGCAGCTTAGCGCGCTGGGGGGGGCCCAATGAGCAGTTCTTC. The encoded protein is CASSLARWGGPNEQFF.

The chain carries TRBV29-1 and TRBJ2-5, with 9 bases fitting TRBD2. Germline assignment: CDR1 SQVTM and CDR2 ANQGSEA. The CDR3 extends over 13 amino acids. With V trimmed by 6 bases and J by 2 bases, 4 bases remained unmatched. The CDR3: CSVKTSGQETQYF. Written as DNA, the CDR3 is TGCAGCGTGAAGACTAGCGGACAAGAGACCCAGTACTTC.

The gene calls are TRBV14 and TRBJ2-7; D is uncertain. The CDR3 runs 12 residues. Germline V lookup: CDR1 SGHDN, CDR2 FVKESK. V lost 3 bases, J lost 5 bases, and 8 bases lay in between. This CDR3 reads CASSHSAHEQYF. The CDR3 DNA sequence: TGTGCCAGCAGCCACTCCGCGCACGAGCAGTACTTC.

This clonotype has at least ten counts. The chain has TRBV15 and TRBJ1-4; D might be TRBD1 (5 bases). CDR3 length equals 15 residues. The V gene's germline CDR1 is LNHNV and CDR2 YYDKDF (reference sequence). Between the trimmed V and J ends, which lost 5 bases and 5 bases, there was a span of 15 bases. CDR3 residues: CATSVSTRVNEKLFF. The CDR3 DNA follows: TGTGCCACCAGCGTATCGACCAGGGTGAATGAAAAACTGTTTTTT.

In this sample, this clonotype turned up many times. The rearrangement joins TRBV12-5 to TRBJ2-7; 10 bases fit TRBD1. J lost 2 bases, V lost 6 bases, and 7 bases had no gene match. The germline CDR1 and CDR2 sequences are LGHNT and FRNRAP. This CDR3 spans 15 amino acids. The CDR3 here is CASGLSGTGAYEQYF. As DNA, the CDR3 is TGTGCTAGTGGCCTCTCCGGGACAGGGGCCTACGAGCAGTACTTC.

Remarks on this clonotype: Relative to the germline gene, one junction end is altered; a read error may explain this. The rearrangement uses TRBV5-1 and TRBJ2-1, with D uncertain. There are 15 residues in the CDR3. CDR1 and CDR2 (germline): SGHRS, YFSETQ. CDR3 DNA sequence: TGTGCCAGCAGCGTAGAACAGCTGCCCGGCCATGAGCAGTTCTTC. It specifies CASSVEQLPGHEQFF.

V and J are TRBV25-1 and TRBJ1-4, with a weak D call TRBD1 (5 bases). V lost 5 bases and J 1 base, leaving 11 bases between the germline ends. The CDR3 runs to 15 residues. Germline V gene data show CDR1 as MGHDK and CDR2 as SYGVNS. The CDR3 DNA follows: TGTGCCAGCAGTTTGGGGGTCGTAACTAATGAAAAACTGTTTTTT. Translating gives CASSLGVVTNEKLFF. The whole variable domain, remainder taken from reference TRBV25-1 and TRBJ1-4, is EADIYQTPRYLVIGTGKKITLECSQTMGHDKMYWYQQDPGMELHLIHYSYGVNSTEKGDLSSESTVSRIRTEHFPLTLESARPSHTSQYLCASSLGVVTNEKLFFGSGTQLSVL.